The 27 T cell receptor beta chains below were found in one sample sequenced in a study of control samples from healthy donors and cancer patients. Only in-frame clones appear in the TCRdb table, and some are missing; sequencing was by immunoSEQ multiplex PCR. This table has approximately 94,000 clones, roughly nine tenths appearing once. The sample taken for sequencing was blood. The receptors were sampled from a woman in her thirties in good health.

The chain has TRBV30 and TRBJ1-2; D possibly corresponds to TRBD1 (5 bases). Looked up from germline, CDR1 is GTSNPN and CDR2 is SVGIG (reference sequence). The V end was cut by 0 bases, the J end by 12 bases, with 11 bases between. This CDR3 comprises 11 residues. The CDR3 DNA follows: TGTGCCTGGAGTGTCTCCCAGGGTAACACCTTC. Translating it yields CAWSVSQGNTF.

The chain employs TRBV6-6 and TRBJ2-1, with D maybe TRBD1 (5 bases). CDR1 MNHNY and CDR2 SVGAGI come from the germline V gene (reference sequence). This CDR3 is built from 15 residues. Trimming pared 6 bases from V and 5 bases from J, leaving 17 bases between. This CDR3 reads CASSPRVVTDNEQFF. The DNA for the CDR3 is TGTGCCAGCAGCCCCAGGGTGGTTACGGACAATGAGCAGTTCTTC.

This clone occurred once. The rearrangement uses TRBV19 and TRBJ2-7, with D possibly called TRBD1 or TRBD2 (5 bases each). There are 16 residues in the CDR3. The V end lost 5 bases, the J end lost 4 bases, and 21 bases lay between the germline ends. Germline V CDR1 and CDR2: LNHDA, SQIVND (reference sequence). CDR3 bases: TGTGCCAGTAGTCCTCGTCGCGGGCAGGGTATTTACGAGCAGTACTTC. Translated, it gives CASSPRRGQGIYEQYF.

V and J are TRBV7-3 and TRBJ2-3, with TRBD2 identical over 16 bases. Germline CDR1 is SGHTA and CDR2 is FQGTGA. This CDR3 region has 16 residues. The V segment lost 4 bases and the J segment 7 bases; nucleotides outside the gene matches: 5. The CDR3, as DNA: TGTGCCAGCAGCTCGGGACTAGCGGGGGGGCAAAATACGCAGTATTTT. Amino acids: CASSSGLAGGQNTQYF.

The chain is built from TRBV5-5 and TRBJ2-7; D uncertain. CDR3 size: 15 residues. The germline CDR1 and CDR2 sequences are SGHKS and YYEKEE (reference sequence). V lost 3 bases, J lost 2 bases, and 15 bases lay in between. CDR3 in DNA: TGTGCCAGCAGCTCGGTTGGAGTCTTAGCCTACGAGCAGTACTTC. Protein product: CASSSVGVLAYEQYF.

The CDR3 sequence is CASSALQGASYEQYF. CDR3 coding DNA: TGTGCCAGCAGCGCGCTGCAAGGGGCCTCCTACGAGCAGTACTTC. This chain connects TRBV5-4 to TRBJ2-7, with D possibly being TRBD1 (5 bases). The germline V and J ends were trimmed by 4 bases and 0 bases, with 14 bases remaining between them. The CDR3 contains 15 residues. Germline CDR1 reads SGHNT; CDR2 reads YYREEE (reference sequence).

The rearrangement uses TRBV10-3 and TRBJ1-2; D possibly corresponds to TRBD1 (6 bases). Germline-derived CDR1 and CDR2 are ENHRY and SYGVKD. There are 10 residues in the CDR3. Trimming pared 9 bases from V and 8 bases from J, leaving 10 bases between. The CDR3 nucleotides are TGTGCCATTGACAGGAGGGGCTACACCTTC. Its translation is CAIDRRGYTF.

Concerning this clone: Within the sample, other DNA sequences also encode this same CDR3. This chain uses TRBV7-9 with TRBJ1-5, with D tentatively TRBD1 (5 bases). Germline assignment: CDR1 SEHNR and CDR2 FQNEAQ (reference sequence). The CDR3 consists of 14 residues. V was pared by 3 bases and J by 2 bases, with 8 bases between. CDR3 protein: CASSFGQGNQPQHF. Here the CDR3 DNA reads TGTGCCAGCAGCTTCGGACAAGGCAATCAGCCCCAGCATTTT.

The V and J genes are TRBV18 and TRBJ1-1, with 8 positions matching TRBD1. CDR3 size: 14 residues. Germline CDR1 reads KGHSH; CDR2 reads LQKENI. Trimming removed 2 bases from V and 3 bases from J; junction bases left unmatched: 2. CDR3: CASSPGQGHTEAFF. The DNA of the CDR3 is TGTGCCAGCTCACCAGGACAGGGCCACACTGAAGCTTTCTTT.

CDR3 coding DNA: TGTGCCAGCAGCCCGACTCCGAGCGGGAAAGCCAAAAACATTCAGTACTTC. Translating gives CASSPTPSGKAKNIQYF. The chain uses TRBV5-4 and TRBJ2-4; 7 bases align to TRBD2. This CDR3 spans 17 amino acids. V lost 4 bases to trimming and J lost 0 bases; unmatched junction nucleotides: 10. Germline CDR1 reads SGHNT; CDR2 reads YYREEE (reference sequence).

CDR3 region: CASTRRNEQFF. The DNA for the CDR3 is TGTGCCAGCACACGACGGAATGAGCAGTTCTTC. The J gene is TRBJ2-1, the V gene TRBV2; unclear D gene. The CDR3 runs to 11 residues. The V gene lost 7 bases and the J gene lost 7 bases, with 8 bases spanning the gap. CDR1 is SNHLY and CDR2 is FYNNEI in the germline V gene.

The rearrangement uses TRBV19 and TRBJ2-1, with TRBD2 matching 8 bases. The CDR3 runs 14 residues. With 3 bases clipped from V and 8 bases from J, the junction kept 6 bases outside the gene matches. Germline loops: CDR1 LNHDA, CDR2 SQIVND (reference sequence). The CDR3: CASSIRGGSDEQFF. CDR3 in DNA: TGTGCCAGTAGTATCCGGGGGGGCTCGGATGAGCAGTTCTTC.

The genes are TRBV9 and TRBJ2-5; D is undetermined. The CDR3 contains 15 residues. Germline V gene sequence: CDR1 SGDLS, CDR2 YYNGEE. The V end lost 1 base, the J end lost 6 bases, and 16 bases lay between the germline ends. The chain's CDR3 is CASSVRGDMGKTQYF. DNA of the CDR3: TGTGCCAGCAGCGTAAGAGGCGACATGGGTAAGACCCAGTACTTC.

This clone has only a few counts. The chain combines TRBV6-5 with TRBJ2-2; unclear D gene. The length of the CDR3 is 11 residues. Germline CDR1 and CDR2: MNHEY and SVGAGI. Deletions cut 3 bases from V and 8 bases from J, with 4 bases between. As DNA, the CDR3 is TGTGCCAGCAGTTATCAAGGGGAGCTGTTTTTT. Translated, it gives CASSYQGELFF.

The V call is TRBV29-1, the J call TRBJ1-3; D not certain. This CDR3 spans 12 amino acids. V dropped 5 bases and J dropped 0 bases, with 5 bases sitting between them. CDR1 and CDR2 from the germline V gene are SQVTM and ANQGSEA. CDR3 in amino acids: CSVRRSGNTIYF. DNA for the CDR3: TGCAGCGTTCGACGCTCTGGAAACACCATATATTTT.

V and J are TRBV5-1 and TRBJ2-7; no firm D call. Per the germline V gene, CDR1 is SGHRS and CDR2 is YFSETQ. V lost 2 bases and J lost 6, with 15 bases in between. The length of the CDR3 is 14 residues. Here the CDR3 DNA reads TGCGCCAGCAGCTTCCCGGACGGGCTGGGCGAGCAGTACTTC. Protein product: CASSFPDGLGEQYF.

This chain connects TRBV27 to TRBJ1-1; D gene uncertain. The CDR3 runs 13 residues. V was trimmed by 2 bases and J by 8 bases, leaving 12 bases between them. The germline CDR1 and CDR2 sequences are MNHEY and SMNVEV (reference sequence). In DNA, the CDR3 is TGTGCCAGCAGTTTAACCCCTTCAACCGAAGCTTTCTTT. Encoded protein: CASSLTPSTEAFF.

The chain combines TRBV7-9 with TRBJ1-2, with 12 bases matching TRBD1. The CDR3 contains 17 residues. From germline, CDR1 is SEHNR and CDR2 FQNEAQ (reference sequence). V gave up 5 bases and J gave up 3 bases; unmatched junction bases: 10. DNA for the CDR3: TGTGCCAGCAGCCCGACCGGGACAGGGGGCAAGGACTATGGCTACACCTTC. It is translated as CASSPTGTGGKDYGYTF.

The table lists this clone with a count of one. V and J are TRBV19 and TRBJ2-3; D perhaps matches TRBD1 (6 bases). This CDR3 region has 13 residues. Trimming removed 5 bases at V and 4 bases at J, with 10 bases between. Germline assignment: CDR1 LNHDA and CDR2 SQIVND (reference sequence). CDR3 in DNA: TGTGCCAGTAGTGAAACAGGGCCAGATACGCAGTATTTT. Its translation is CASSETGPDTQYF. The whole variable domain, filled in from reference TRBV19 and TRBJ2-3, reads DGGITQSPKYLFRKEGQNVTLSCEQNLNHDAMYWYRQDPGQGLRLIYYSQIVNDFQKGDIAEGYSVSREKKESFPLTVTSAQKNPTAFYLCASSETGPDTQYFGPGTRLTVL.

The chain recombines TRBV4-1 with TRBJ1-5; TRBD1 aligns across 8 bases. Trimming removed 2 bases from V and 6 bases from J; junction bases left unmatched: 3. The CDR3 covers 14 residues. CDR1 and CDR2 from the germline V gene are MGHRA and YSYEKL. This CDR3 reads CASSQPGGGQPQHF. For the CDR3, the DNA is TGCGCCAGCAGCCAACCAGGGGGCGGTCAGCCCCAGCATTTT.

This clone came up once. V usage is TRBV30 and J usage is TRBJ2-5; D not resolved. CDR1 and CDR2 (germline): GTSNPN, SVGIG (reference sequence). The CDR3 has 10 amino acids. Deletions cut 2 bases from V and 4 bases from J, with 2 bases between. CDR3 in amino acids: CAWSTETQYF. The CDR3 DNA follows: TGTGCCTGGAGTACAGAGACCCAGTACTTC.

The J gene is TRBJ2-1, the V gene TRBV28, with TRBD2 matching over 8 bases. The length of the CDR3 is 15 residues. Germline V CDR1 and CDR2: MDHEN, SYDVKM. V shed 3 bases and J 1 base; nucleotides not matched to a gene: 2. DNA of the CDR3: TGTGCCAGCAGTTTGAGCGGGGGATCCTACAATGAGCAGTTCTTC. The encoded protein is CASSLSGGSYNEQFF.

CDR3 sequence: CASRLQGTGASTNYEQYF. The CDR3 nucleotides read TGTGCCAGCCGTCTACAGGGGACAGGGGCTTCTACGAACTACGAGCAGTACTTC. J is TRBJ2-7 and V is TRBV28, with 10 bases aligning to TRBD1. The CDR3 spans 18 residues. The ends lost 8 bases at V and 3 bases at J; junction bases unmatched: 19. Germline lookup yields CDR1 MDHEN and CDR2 SYDVKM.

J is TRBJ1-5 and V is TRBV9, with D maybe TRBD1 (5 bases). Deletions cut 3 bases from V and 4 bases from J, with 11 bases between. Germline V CDR1 and CDR2: SGDLS, YYNGEE. This CDR3 region has 14 residues. CDR3 DNA sequence: TGTGCCAGCAGCGGGGGGTACGGAAATCAGCCCCAGCATTTT. Translating gives CASSGGYGNQPQHF.

V gene TRBV6-6 combines with J gene TRBJ1-4; D remains ambiguous. Trimming removed 4 bases at V and 6 bases at J, with 9 bases between. Germline assignment: CDR1 MNHNY and CDR2 SVGAGI (reference sequence). The CDR3 extends over 13 amino acids. The CDR3 nucleotides are TGTGCCAGCAGTTCCCCCGTCGATGAAAAACTGTTTTTT. It translates to CASSSPVDEKLFF.

This clone was seen only once. The chain employs TRBV18 and TRBJ1-1; D is unclear. The CDR3 consists of 14 residues. Per germline, CDR1 KGHSH and CDR2 LQKENI. Trimming shortened V by 3 bases and J by 1 base, and 9 bases separated the two germline ends. CDR3 amino acids: CASSPGYRNTEAFF. CDR3 bases: TGTGCCAGCTCACCCGGGTATAGGAACACTGAAGCTTTCTTT.

The V and J genes are TRBV6-5 and TRBJ2-5; 7 positions agree with TRBD2. CDR1 MNHEY and CDR2 SVGAGI come from the germline V gene. The ends lost 2 bases at V and 5 bases at J; junction bases unmatched: 8. There are 15 residues in the CDR3. CDR3 sequence (DNA): TGTGCCAGCAGTTACCAGGGAGGGCCTCGGGAGACCCAGTACTTC. This gives the protein CASSYQGGPRETQYF.